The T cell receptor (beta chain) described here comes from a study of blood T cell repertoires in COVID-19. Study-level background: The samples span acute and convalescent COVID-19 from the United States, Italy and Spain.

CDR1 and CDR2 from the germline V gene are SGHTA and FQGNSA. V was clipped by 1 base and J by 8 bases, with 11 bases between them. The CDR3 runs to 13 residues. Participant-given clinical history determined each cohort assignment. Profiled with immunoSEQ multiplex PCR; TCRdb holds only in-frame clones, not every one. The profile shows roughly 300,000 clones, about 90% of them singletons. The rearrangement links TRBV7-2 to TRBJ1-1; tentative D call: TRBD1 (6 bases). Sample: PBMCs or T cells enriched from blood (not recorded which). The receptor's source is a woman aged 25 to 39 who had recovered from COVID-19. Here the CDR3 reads CASSLDAGEEAFF. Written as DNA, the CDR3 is TGTGCCAGCAGCTTAGATGCAGGGGAGGAAGCTTTCTTT. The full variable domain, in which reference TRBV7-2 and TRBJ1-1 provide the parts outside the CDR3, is GAGVSQSPSNKVTEKGKDVELRCDPISGHTALYWYRQSLGQGLEFLIYFQGNSAPDKSGLPSDRFSAERTGGSVSTLTIQRTQQEDSAVYLCASSLDAGEEAFFGQGTRLTVV.